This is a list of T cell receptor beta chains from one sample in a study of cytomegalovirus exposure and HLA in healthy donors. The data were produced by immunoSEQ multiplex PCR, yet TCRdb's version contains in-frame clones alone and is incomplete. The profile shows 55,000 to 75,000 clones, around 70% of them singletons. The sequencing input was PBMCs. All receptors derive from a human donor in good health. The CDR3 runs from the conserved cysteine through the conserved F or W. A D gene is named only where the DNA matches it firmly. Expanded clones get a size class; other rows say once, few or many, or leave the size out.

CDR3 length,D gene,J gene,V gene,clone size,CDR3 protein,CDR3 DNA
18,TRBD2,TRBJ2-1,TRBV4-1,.,CASSQGTPASGMRNEQFF,TGCGCCAGCAGCCAAGGAACCCCTGCTAGCGGGATGAGAAATGAGCAGTTCTTC
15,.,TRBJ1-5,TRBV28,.,CASSTPTISNQPQHF,TGTGCCAGCAGTACCCCGACAATTAGCAATCAGCCCCAGCATTTT
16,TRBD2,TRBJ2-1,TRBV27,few,CASSFRTSGRFNEQFF,TGTGCCAGCAGTTTTCGGACTAGCGGGAGATTTAATGAGCAGTTCTTC
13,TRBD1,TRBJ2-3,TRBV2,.,CASSGTGTDTQYF,TGTGCCAGCAGCGGGACAGGTACAGATACGCAGTATTTT
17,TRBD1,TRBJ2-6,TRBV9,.,CASSLQGARPGANVLTF,TGTGCCAGCAGCCTACAGGGGGCTAGGCCTGGGGCCAACGTCCTGACTTTC
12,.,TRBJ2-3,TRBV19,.,CASSPGVDTQYF,TGTGCCAGTAGCCCAGGGGTAGATACGCAGTATTTT
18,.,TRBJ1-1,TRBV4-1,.,CASSQVILRVPRGTEAFF,TGCGCCAGCAGCCAGGTAATTCTAAGGGTCCCCCGAGGGACTGAAGCTTTCTTT
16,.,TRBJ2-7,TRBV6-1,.,CASSELGGAFSYEQYF,TGTGCCAGCAGTGAATTGGGTGGGGCCTTCTCCTACGAGCAGTACTTC
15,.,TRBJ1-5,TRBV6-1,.,CASSDGMGGNQPQHF,TGTGCCAGCAGTGATGGGATGGGGGGAAATCAGCCCCAGCATTTT
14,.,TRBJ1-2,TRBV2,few,CASIAGTTFYGYTF,TGTGCCAGCATCGCCGGGACAACCTTCTATGGCTACACCTTC
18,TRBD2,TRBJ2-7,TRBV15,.,CATSRPSGTSGRSHEQYF,TGTGCCACCAGCAGACCCTCCGGGACTAGCGGGAGGTCCCACGAGCAGTACTTC
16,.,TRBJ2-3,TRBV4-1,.,CASSQDSGLSTDTQYF,TGCGCCAGCAGCCAAGATAGCGGTCTTAGCACAGATACGCAGTATTTT
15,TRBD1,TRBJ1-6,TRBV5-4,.,CASSSYAGGNSPLHF,TGTGCCAGCAGCAGCTACGCAGGGGGGAATTCACCCCTCCACTTT
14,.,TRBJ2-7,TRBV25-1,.,CASGTDSSSYEQYF,TGTGCCAGCGGTACTGACAGTAGCTCCTACGAGCAGTACTTC
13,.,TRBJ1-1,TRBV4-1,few,CASSQLQGTEAFF,TGCGCCAGCAGCCAACTACAGGGAACTGAAGCTTTCTTT
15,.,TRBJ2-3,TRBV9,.,CASSVKAIGTDTQYF,TGTGCCAGCAGCGTAAAAGCGATTGGCACAGATACGCAGTATTTT
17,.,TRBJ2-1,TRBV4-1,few,CASSPFFGGSSYNEQFF,TGCGCCAGCAGCCCCTTCTTTGGGGGGAGCTCCTACAATGAGCAGTTCTTC
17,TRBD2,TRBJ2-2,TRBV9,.,CASSGEGTSGGTGELFF,TGTGCCAGCAGCGGCGAAGGGACTAGCGGGGGGACCGGGGAGCTGTTTTTT
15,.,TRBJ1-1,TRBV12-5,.,CASGLVRQVPTEAFF,TGTGCTAGTGGTTTGGTACGGCAGGTACCCACTGAAGCTTTCTTT
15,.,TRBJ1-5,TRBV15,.,CATSRTGSRRQPQHF,TGTGCCACCAGCAGGACCGGGTCTCGTCGTCAGCCCCAGCATTTT
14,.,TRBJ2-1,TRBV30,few,CAWNRFGTSNEQFF,TGTGCCTGGAACAGATTCGGGACAAGTAATGAGCAGTTCTTC
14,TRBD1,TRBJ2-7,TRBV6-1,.,CASSPGQVAYEQYF,TGTGCCAGCAGTCCGGGACAGGTAGCCTACGAGCAGTACTTC
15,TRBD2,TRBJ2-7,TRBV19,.,CASSRLAGVSYEQYF,TGTGCCAGTAGCAGACTAGCGGGAGTCTCCTACGAGCAGTACTTC